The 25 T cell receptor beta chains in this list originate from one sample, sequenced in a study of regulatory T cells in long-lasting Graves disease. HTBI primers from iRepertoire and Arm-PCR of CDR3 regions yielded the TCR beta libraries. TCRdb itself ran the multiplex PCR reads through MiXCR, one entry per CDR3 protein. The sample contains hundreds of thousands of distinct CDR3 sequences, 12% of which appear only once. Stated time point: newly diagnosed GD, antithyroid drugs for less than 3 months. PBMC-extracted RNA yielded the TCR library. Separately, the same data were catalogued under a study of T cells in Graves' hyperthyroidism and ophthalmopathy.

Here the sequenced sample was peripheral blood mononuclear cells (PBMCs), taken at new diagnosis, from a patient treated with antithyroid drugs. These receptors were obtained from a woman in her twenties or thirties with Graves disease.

This CDR3 is CASSLGALTGGPSGSLGQQYF. CDR3 bases: TGTGCCAGCAGCTTAGGAGCCCTGACAGGCGGGCCTAGCGGGAGTTTGGGTCAGCAGTATTTT. The chain uses TRBV7-8 and TRBJ2-3; 10 bases are a match to TRBD2. The CDR3 is made up of 21 amino acids. Germline loops: CDR1 SGHVS, CDR2 FQNEAQ. With 1 base clipped from V and 11 bases from J, the junction kept 27 bases outside the gene matches.

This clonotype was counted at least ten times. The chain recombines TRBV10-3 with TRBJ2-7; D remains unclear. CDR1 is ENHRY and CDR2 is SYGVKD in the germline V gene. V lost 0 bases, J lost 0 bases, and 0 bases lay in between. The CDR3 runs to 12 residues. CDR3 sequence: CAISESSYEQYF. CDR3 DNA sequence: TGTGCCATCAGTGAGTCCTCCTACGAGCAGTACTTC.

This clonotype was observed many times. The CDR3 DNA sequence: TGTGCCAGCAGGATGGACAGGGGCAATCAGCCCCAGCATTTT. Translated, it gives CASRMDRGNQPQHF. The gene calls are TRBV12-3 or TRBV12-4 and TRBJ1-5; 8 nucleotides agree with TRBD1. Trimming took 6 bases from V and 2 from J; bases not matched to a gene: 3. The CDR3 runs to 14 residues.

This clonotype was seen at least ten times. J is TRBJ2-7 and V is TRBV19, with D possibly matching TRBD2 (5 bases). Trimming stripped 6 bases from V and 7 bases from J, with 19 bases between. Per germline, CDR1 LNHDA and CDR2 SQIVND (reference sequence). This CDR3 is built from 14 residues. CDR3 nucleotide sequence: TGTGCCAGTAGCCCTAGACGGGGAACGGGAGAGCAGTACTTC. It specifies CASSPRRGTGEQYF.

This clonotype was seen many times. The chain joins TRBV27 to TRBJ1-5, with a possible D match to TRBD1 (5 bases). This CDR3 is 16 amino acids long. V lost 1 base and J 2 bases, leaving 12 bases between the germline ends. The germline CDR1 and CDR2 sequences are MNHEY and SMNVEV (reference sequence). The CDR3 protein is CASSLLAREGNQPQHF. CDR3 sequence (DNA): TGTGCCAGCAGTTTATTAGCCAGGGAAGGCAATCAGCCCCAGCATTTT.

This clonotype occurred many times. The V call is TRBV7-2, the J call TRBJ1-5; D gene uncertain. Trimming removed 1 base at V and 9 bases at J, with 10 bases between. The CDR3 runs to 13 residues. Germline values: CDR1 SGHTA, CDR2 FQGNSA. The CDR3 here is CASSLVGEMPQHF. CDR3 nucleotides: TGTGCCAGCAGCTTAGTTGGGGAGATGCCCCAGCATTTT.

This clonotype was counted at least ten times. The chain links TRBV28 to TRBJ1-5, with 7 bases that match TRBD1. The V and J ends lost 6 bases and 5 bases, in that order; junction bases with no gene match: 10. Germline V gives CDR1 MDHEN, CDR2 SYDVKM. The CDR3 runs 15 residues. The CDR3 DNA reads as TGTGCCAGCAGGCCGACACTGACAGGGTATCAGCCCCAGCATTTT. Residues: CASRPTLTGYQPQHF.

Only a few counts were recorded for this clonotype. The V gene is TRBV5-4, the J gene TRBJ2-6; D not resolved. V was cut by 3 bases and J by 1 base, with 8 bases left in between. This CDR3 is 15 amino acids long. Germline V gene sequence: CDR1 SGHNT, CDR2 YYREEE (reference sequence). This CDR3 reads CASSSPASGANVLTF. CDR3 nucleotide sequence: TGTGCCAGCAGCTCCCCGGCGTCTGGGGCCAACGTCCTGACTTTC. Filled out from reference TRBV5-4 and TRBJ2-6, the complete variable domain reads ETGVTQSPTHLIKTRGQQVTLRCSSQSGHNTVSWYQQALGQGPQFIFQYYREEENGRGNFPPRFSGLQFPNYSSELNVNALELDDSALYLCASSSPASGANVLTFGAGSRLTVL.

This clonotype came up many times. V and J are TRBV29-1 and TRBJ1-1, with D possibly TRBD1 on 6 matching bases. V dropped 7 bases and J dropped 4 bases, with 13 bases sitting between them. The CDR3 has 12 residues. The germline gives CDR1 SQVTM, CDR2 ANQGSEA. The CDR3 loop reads CSASGRGTEAFF. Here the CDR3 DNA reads TGCAGCGCCTCGGGCAGGGGCACTGAAGCTTTCTTT.

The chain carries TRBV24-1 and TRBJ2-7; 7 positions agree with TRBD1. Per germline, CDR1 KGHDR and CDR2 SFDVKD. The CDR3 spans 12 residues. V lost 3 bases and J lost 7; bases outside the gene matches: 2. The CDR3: CATSDTTGEQYF. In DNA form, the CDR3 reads TGTGCCACCAGTGATACGACAGGGGAGCAGTACTTC.

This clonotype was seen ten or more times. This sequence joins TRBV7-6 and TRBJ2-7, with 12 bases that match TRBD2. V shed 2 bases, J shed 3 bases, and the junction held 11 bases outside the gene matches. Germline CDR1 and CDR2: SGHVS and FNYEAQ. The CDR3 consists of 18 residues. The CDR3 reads CASSLYGLAGPLLYEQYF. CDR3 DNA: TGTGCCAGCAGCTTATATGGACTAGCGGGACCCTTGCTCTACGAGCAGTACTTC.

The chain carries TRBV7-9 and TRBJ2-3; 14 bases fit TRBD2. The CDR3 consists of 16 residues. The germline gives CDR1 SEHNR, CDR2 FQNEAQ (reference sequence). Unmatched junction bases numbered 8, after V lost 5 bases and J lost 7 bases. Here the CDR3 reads CASSPTSGRAVNTQYF. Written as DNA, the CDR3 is TGTGCCAGCAGCCCGACTAGCGGGAGGGCCGTGAATACGCAGTATTTT.

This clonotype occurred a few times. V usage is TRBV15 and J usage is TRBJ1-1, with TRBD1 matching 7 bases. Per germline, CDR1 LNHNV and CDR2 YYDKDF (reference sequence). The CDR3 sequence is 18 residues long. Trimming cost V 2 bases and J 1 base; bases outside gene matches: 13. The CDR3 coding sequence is TGTGCCACCAGCAGAAATCCAGGGGGTTGGGGGACGAACACTGAAGCTTTCTTT. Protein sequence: CATSRNPGGWGTNTEAFF.

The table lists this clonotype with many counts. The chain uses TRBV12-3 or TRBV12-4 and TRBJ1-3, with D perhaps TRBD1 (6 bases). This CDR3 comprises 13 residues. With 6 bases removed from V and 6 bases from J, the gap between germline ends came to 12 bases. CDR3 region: CASRRGWANTIYF. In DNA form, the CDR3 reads TGTGCCAGCAGAAGGGGGTGGGCAAACACCATATATTTT.

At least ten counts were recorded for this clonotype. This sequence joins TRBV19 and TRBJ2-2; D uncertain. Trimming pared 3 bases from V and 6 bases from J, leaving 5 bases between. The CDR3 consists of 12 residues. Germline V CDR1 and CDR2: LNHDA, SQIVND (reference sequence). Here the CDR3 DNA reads TGTGCCAGTAGTATCTGGTCCGGGGAGCTGTTTTTT. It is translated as CASSIWSGELFF. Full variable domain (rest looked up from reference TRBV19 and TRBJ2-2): DGGITQSPKYLFRKEGQNVTLSCEQNLNHDAMYWYRQDPGQGLRLIYYSQIVNDFQKGDIAEGYSVSREKKESFPLTVTSAQKNPTAFYLCASSIWSGELFFGEGSRLTVL.

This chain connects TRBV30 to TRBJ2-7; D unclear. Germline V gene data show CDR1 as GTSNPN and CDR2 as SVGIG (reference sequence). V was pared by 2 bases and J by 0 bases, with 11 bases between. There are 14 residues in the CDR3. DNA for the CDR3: TGTGCCTGGAGTATGTGGGTGAGCTCCTACGAGCAGTACTTC. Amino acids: CAWSMWVSSYEQYF.

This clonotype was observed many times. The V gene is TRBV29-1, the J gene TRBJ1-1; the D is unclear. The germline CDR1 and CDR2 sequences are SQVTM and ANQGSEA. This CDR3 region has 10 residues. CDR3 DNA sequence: TGCCGCCGTGGGGTCCCGGCCGCTTTCTTT. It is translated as CRRGVPAAFF.

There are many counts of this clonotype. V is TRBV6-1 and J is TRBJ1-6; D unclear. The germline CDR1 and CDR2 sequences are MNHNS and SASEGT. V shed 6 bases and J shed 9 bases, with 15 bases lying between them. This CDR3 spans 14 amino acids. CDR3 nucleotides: TGTGCCAGCAGCTATGTAGTCAGCGGTTCACCCCTCCACTTT. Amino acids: CASSYVVSGSPLHF.

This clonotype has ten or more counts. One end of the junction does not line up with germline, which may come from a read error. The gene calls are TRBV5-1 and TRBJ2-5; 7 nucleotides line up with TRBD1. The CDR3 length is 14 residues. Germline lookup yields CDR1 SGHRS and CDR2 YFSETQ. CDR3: CASSLGTVQETQYF. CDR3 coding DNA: TGTGCCAGCAGCTTAGGGACAGTCCAAGAGACCCAGTACTTC.

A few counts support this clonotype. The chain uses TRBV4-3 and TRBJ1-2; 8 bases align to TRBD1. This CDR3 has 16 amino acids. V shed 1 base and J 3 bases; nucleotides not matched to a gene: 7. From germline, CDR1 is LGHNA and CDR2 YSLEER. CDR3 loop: CASSQGLTGDDYGYTF. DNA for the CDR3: TGCGCCAGCAGCCAAGGCCTGACAGGGGACGACTATGGCTACACCTTC.

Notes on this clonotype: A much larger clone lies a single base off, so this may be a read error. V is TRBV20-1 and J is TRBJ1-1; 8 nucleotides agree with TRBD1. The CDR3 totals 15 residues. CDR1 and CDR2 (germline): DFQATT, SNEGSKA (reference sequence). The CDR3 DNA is TGCAGTGCTTCAGCCAGGGGGCGCGGGGCGACTGAAGCTCTCTTT. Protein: CSASARGRGATEALF.

DNA of the CDR3: TGTGCCAGTAGTATAGATCTTGGTAACACTGAAGCTTTCTTT. Amino acids: CASSIDLGNTEAFF. This rearrangement joins TRBV19 to TRBJ1-1; D not certain. Germline CDR1 LNHDA, CDR2 SQIVND (reference sequence). There are 14 residues in the CDR3. Trimming took 0 bases from V and 2 from J, leaving 7 bases between them.

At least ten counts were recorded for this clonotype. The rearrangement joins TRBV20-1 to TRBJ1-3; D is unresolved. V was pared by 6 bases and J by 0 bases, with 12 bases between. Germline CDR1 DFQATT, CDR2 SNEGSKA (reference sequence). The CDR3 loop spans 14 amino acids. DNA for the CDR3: TGCAGTGCCCCGGACCTTAGCTCTGGAAACACCATATATTTT. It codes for CSAPDLSSGNTIYF.

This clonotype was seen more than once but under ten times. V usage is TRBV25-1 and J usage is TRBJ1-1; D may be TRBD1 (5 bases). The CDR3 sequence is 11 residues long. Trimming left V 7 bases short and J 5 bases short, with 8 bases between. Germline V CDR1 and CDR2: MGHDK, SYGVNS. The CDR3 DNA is TGTGCCAGCAAAAGGGGAACTGAAGCTTTCTTT. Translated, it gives CASKRGTEAFF.

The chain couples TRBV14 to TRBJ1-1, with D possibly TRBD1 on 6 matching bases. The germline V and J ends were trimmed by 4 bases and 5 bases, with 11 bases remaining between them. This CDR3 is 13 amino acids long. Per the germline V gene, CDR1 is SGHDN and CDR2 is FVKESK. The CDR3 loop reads CASSPGGGTEAFF. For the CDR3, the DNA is TGTGCCAGCAGCCCCGGGGGCGGGACTGAAGCTTTCTTT.